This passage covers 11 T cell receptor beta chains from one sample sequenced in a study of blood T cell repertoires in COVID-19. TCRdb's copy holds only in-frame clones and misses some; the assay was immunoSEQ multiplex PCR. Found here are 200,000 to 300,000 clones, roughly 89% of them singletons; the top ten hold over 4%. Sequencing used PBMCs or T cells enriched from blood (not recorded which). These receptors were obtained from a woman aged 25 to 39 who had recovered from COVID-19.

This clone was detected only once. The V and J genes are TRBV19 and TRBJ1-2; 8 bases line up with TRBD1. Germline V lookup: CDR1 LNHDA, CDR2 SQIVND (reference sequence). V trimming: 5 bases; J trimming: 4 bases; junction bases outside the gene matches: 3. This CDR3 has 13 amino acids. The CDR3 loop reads CASSPGQGYGYTF. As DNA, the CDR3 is TGTGCCAGTAGTCCTGGACAGGGCTATGGCTACACCTTC.

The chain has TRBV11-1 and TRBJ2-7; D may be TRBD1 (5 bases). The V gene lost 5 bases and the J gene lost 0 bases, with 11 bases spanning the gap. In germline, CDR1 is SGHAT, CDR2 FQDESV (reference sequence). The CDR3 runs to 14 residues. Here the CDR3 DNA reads TGTGCCAGCAGCCTAAGGGGCGGCTCCTACGAGCAGTACTTC. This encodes CASSLRGGSYEQYF.

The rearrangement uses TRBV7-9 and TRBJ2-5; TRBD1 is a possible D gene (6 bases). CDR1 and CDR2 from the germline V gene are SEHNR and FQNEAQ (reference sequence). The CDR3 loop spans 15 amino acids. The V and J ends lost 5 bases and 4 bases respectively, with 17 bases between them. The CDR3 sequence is CASSLHGQTPETQYF. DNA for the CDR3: TGTGCCAGCAGCCTCCACGGACAGACCCCAGAGACCCAGTACTTC.

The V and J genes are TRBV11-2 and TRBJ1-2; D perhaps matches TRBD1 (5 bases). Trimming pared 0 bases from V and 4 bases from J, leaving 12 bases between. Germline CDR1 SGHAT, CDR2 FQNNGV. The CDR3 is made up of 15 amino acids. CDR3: CASSLDGARVYGYTF. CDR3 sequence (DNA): TGTGCCAGCAGCTTAGATGGGGCTAGAGTCTATGGCTACACCTTC.

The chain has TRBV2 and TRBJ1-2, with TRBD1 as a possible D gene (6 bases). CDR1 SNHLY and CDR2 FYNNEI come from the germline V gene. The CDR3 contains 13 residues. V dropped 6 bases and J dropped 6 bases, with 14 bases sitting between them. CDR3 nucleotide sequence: TGTGCCAGCAGCTTTCACAGGGAGAATGGCTACACCTTC. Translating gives CASSFHRENGYTF.

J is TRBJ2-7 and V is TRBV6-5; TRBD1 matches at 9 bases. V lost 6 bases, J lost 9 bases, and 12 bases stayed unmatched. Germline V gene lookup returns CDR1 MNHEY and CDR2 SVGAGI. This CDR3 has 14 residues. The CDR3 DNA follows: TGTGCCAGCAGGGGTACAGGGGGCGAGGGGTCGCAGTACTTC. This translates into CASRGTGGEGSQYF.

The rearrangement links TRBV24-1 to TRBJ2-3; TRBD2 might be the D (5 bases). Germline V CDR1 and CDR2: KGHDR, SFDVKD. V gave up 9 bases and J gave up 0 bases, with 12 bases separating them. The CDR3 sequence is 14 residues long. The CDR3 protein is CATEGSGSTDTQYF. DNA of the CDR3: TGTGCCACCGAGGGCAGCGGAAGCACAGATACGCAGTATTTT.

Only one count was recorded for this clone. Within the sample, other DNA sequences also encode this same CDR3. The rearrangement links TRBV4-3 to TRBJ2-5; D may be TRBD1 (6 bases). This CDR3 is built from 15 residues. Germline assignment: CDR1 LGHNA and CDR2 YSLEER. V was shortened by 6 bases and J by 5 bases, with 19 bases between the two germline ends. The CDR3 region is CASSHLLGAGETQYF. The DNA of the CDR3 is TGCGCCAGCAGTCATTTGTTGGGGGCCGGGGAGACCCAGTACTTC.

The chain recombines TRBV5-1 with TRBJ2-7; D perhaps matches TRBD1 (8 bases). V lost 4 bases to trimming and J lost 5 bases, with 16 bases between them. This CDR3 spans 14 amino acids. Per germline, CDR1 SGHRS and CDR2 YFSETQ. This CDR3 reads CASSPGQGGNEQYF. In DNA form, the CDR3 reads TGCGCCAGCAGCCCCGGACAGGGAGGGAACGAGCAGTACTTC.

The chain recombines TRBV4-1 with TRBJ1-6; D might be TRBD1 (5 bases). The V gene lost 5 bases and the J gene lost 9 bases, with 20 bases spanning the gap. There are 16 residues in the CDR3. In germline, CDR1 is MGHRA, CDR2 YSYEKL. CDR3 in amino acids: CASSSDQGYRASPLHF. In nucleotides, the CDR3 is TGCGCCAGCAGCTCGGATCAGGGTTACCGCGCTTCACCCCTCCACTTT.

The CDR3 coding sequence is TGTGCCACCAGCCCGGACAGGGGAGACTATGGCTACACCTTC. It encodes CATSPDRGDYGYTF. The chain links TRBV15 to TRBJ1-2; 9 bases are shared with TRBD1. The V and J ends lost 5 bases and 3 bases, in that order; junction bases with no gene match: 4. The CDR3 contains 14 residues. Germline V gene data show CDR1 as LNHNV and CDR2 as YYDKDF (reference sequence).